Listed below are T cell receptor beta chains from one sample, sequenced in a study of cytomegalovirus exposure and HLA in healthy donors. Here immunoSEQ multiplex PCR was the method, and the copy in TCRdb shows in-frame clones only, minus some. The table records roughly 130,000 clones, approximately 91% of them present only once. Sequencing was performed on PBMCs. Receptors originate from a man aged 30 to 45 in good health and CMV-seronegative. Both conserved end residues are part of each CDR3. The D gene is left open where the match is weak. Clone size is stated in some rows and not others, as once, few, many or a class when expanded.

J gene	clone size	D gene	V gene	CDR3 protein	CDR3 DNA
TRBJ1-2	NA	TRBD1	TRBV5-4	CASSVLSGTGNGYTF	TGTGCCAGCAGCGTCCTCTCCGGGACAGGGAATGGCTACACCTTC
TRBJ2-6	NA	NA	TRBV5-4	CASRGPGANVLTF	TGTGCCAGCAGGGGGCCTGGGGCCAACGTCCTGACTTTC
TRBJ1-2	NA	NA	TRBV5-4	CASSQGGPGGYYGYTF	TGTGCCAGCAGCCAAGGCGGCCCTGGAGGATACTATGGCTACACCTTC
TRBJ1-4	NA	NA	TRBV6-1	CASSDRGNEKLFF	TGTGCCAGCAGTGACAGGGGTAATGAAAAACTGTTTTTT
TRBJ1-1	NA	NA	TRBV6-4	CASGGGIEAFF	TGTGCCAGCGGAGGCGGAATTGAAGCTTTCTTT
TRBJ2-3	NA	NA	TRBV21-1	CASSNRRLAARDTQYF	TGTGCCAGCAGCAACCGTAGACTAGCGGCCAGAGATACGCAGTATTTT
TRBJ2-4	once	NA	TRBV18	CASSPGTLGTNIQYF	TGTGCCAGCTCACCTGGGACATTGGGGACAAACATTCAGTACTTC
TRBJ2-2	NA	NA	TRBV7-6	CASSPQARGNTGELFF	TGTGCCAGCAGCCCCCAGGCCAGGGGAAACACCGGGGAGCTGTTTTTT
TRBJ1-1	once	NA	TRBV9	CASSVEGMGGTEAFF	TGTGCCAGCAGCGTAGAGGGGATGGGGGGCACTGAAGCTTTCTTT
TRBJ2-5	NA	TRBD1	TRBV30	CAWSLRQGKETQYF	TGTGCCTGGAGTCTCAGACAGGGGAAAGAGACCCAGTACTTC
TRBJ2-2	NA	NA	TRBV30	CAWMTSKFSGELFF	TGTGCCTGGATGACTAGTAAATTCTCCGGGGAGCTGTTTTTT
TRBJ1-2	NA	TRBD1	TRBV4-1	CASSQDYTGGLGYTF	TGCGCCAGCAGCCAAGATTATACAGGGGGCCTTGGCTACACCTTC
TRBJ1-3	NA	NA	TRBV5-1	CASSEQGGFGNTIYF	TGCGCCAGCAGCGAACAGGGAGGGTTCGGAAACACCATATATTTT
TRBJ2-7	NA	TRBD1	TRBV29-1	CSVPGQGLEQYF	TGCAGCGTCCCGGGACAGGGCCTCGAGCAGTACTTC
TRBJ1-1	NA	NA	TRBV6-1	CASKVDMNTEAFF	TGTGCCAGCAAAGTCGACATGAACACTGAAGCTTTCTTT
TRBJ2-7	NA	NA	TRBV5-6	CASSPLRVKSTYEQYF	TGTGCCAGCAGCCCCCTTCGAGTCAAATCGACCTACGAGCAGTACTTC
TRBJ2-3	NA	TRBD2	TRBV19	CASSGLAGNTDTQYF	TGTGCCAGTTCGGGACTAGCGGGAAACACAGATACGCAGTATTTT
TRBJ1-3	once	NA	TRBV7-6	CASSFREAGNTIYF	TGTGCCAGCAGCTTCAGGGAGGCTGGAAACACCATATATTTT
TRBJ1-2	NA	TRBD1	TRBV6-4	CASSDSGQVDNYGYTF	TGTGCCAGCAGTGACTCCGGACAGGTGGATAACTATGGCTACACCTTC
TRBJ1-1	NA	NA	TRBV5-1	CASSLDAGRLNTEAFF	TGCGCCAGCAGCCTGGATGCCGGGAGGCTCAACACTGAAGCTTTCTTT
TRBJ2-5	NA	TRBD2	TRBV7-2	CASSPWIAGVFGETQYF	TGTGCCAGCAGCCCTTGGATAGCGGGAGTTTTCGGGGAGACCCAGTACTTC
TRBJ2-1	NA	NA	TRBV29-1	CSVESSWELHGEQFF	TGCAGCGTTGAATCTAGTTGGGAGCTTCACGGTGAGCAGTTCTTC
TRBJ1-5	NA	TRBD1	TRBV19	CASSIGGQYQPQHF	TGTGCCAGTAGTATAGGGGGACAGTACCAGCCCCAGCATTTT
TRBJ1-1	NA	TRBD1	TRBV30	CAWSATGDYTEAFF	TGTGCCTGGAGTGCGACAGGGGACTACACTGAAGCTTTCTTT